These 13 T cell receptor beta chains came from one sample sequenced in a study of siplizumab effects on memory and regulatory T cells. Profiled with immunoSEQ multiplex PCR; TCRdb holds only in-frame clones, not every one. The sample contains 65,000 to 85,000 clones, 93% of which appear only once. The specimen was CD8+ T cells sorted from blood. The receptor set was obtained from a human donor in good health.

The genes are TRBV19 and TRBJ2-1, with 10 nucleotides matching TRBD2. This CDR3 region has 15 residues. Germline-derived CDR1 and CDR2 are LNHDA and SQIVND (reference sequence). V trimming: 3 bases; J trimming: 7 bases; junction bases outside the gene matches: 6. This chain's CDR3 is CASSISSGGVNEQFF. DNA of the CDR3: TGTGCCAGTAGTATCTCCAGCGGGGGGGTTAATGAGCAGTTCTTC.

This clone was counted a single time. V usage is TRBV5-5 and J usage is TRBJ1-1; TRBD1 aligns across 7 bases. With V trimmed by 2 bases and J by 0 bases, 7 bases remained unmatched. CDR1 and CDR2 from the germline V gene are SGHKS and YYEKEE (reference sequence). The CDR3 is 16 residues long. The CDR3 loop is CASSFWSGGMNTEAFF. In nucleotides, the CDR3 is TGTGCCAGCAGCTTTTGGTCAGGGGGGATGAACACTGAAGCTTTCTTT.

The CDR3 sequence: CASSHPAGGHYEQYF. The CDR3 DNA is TGTGCCAGCAGCCACCCAGCGGGGGGGCACTACGAGCAGTACTTC. This chain uses TRBV5-8 with TRBJ2-7, with TRBD2 identical over 10 bases. CDR3 size: 15 residues. Germline-derived CDR1 and CDR2 are SGHTS and YDEGEE. J was trimmed by 3 bases and V by 4 bases; bases with no gene match: 7.

This clone is labeled as medium-sized. J is TRBJ2-1 and V is TRBV6-4; D perhaps matches TRBD2 (6 bases). This CDR3 region has 13 residues. Deletions cut 4 bases from V and 6 bases from J, with 10 bases between. The germline gives CDR1 MRHNA, CDR2 SNTAGT. The CDR3 DNA is TGTGCCAGCAGTGTCGGGGGTGCCAATGAGCAGTTCTTC. Translating gives CASSVGGANEQFF.

This chain connects TRBV6-5 to TRBJ1-5; D remains unclear. The germline CDR1 and CDR2 sequences are MNHEY and SVGAGI. Trimming took 5 bases from V and 2 from J, leaving 7 bases between them. This CDR3 has 13 amino acids. CDR3 DNA: TGTGCCAGCAGTCCCATGGGCAATCAGCCCCAGCATTTT. This gives the protein CASSPMGNQPQHF.

The chain employs TRBV4-2 and TRBJ1-3; maybe TRBD1 (5 bases). The CDR3 sequence is 14 residues long. The V gene lost 0 bases and the J gene lost 4 bases, with 7 bases spanning the gap. Germline V gene lookup returns CDR1 LGHNA and CDR2 YNFKEQ. The CDR3 sequence: CASSQERQGNTIYF. The CDR3 DNA follows: TGTGCCAGCAGCCAAGAGAGACAGGGAAACACCATATATTTT.

CDR3 sequence: CASSLLLGAGNSPLHF. The CDR3 nucleotides are TGTGCCAGCAGTCTCCTGTTGGGGGCTGGTAATTCACCCCTCCACTTT. The chain couples TRBV27 to TRBJ1-6; TRBD1 is a possible D gene (6 bases). The ends were cut back, 5 bases at V and 6 bases at J, with 17 bases in the middle. CDR1 MNHEY and CDR2 SMNVEV come from the germline V gene (reference sequence). The CDR3 covers 16 residues.

The gene calls are TRBV29-1 and TRBJ2-7, with D hard to call. CDR1 is SQVTM and CDR2 is ANQGSEA in the germline V gene. Deletions cut 7 bases from V and 3 bases from J, with 13 bases between. This CDR3 has 12 residues. The CDR3: CSAPYGDYEQYF. CDR3 coding DNA: TGCAGCGCCCCTTACGGAGACTACGAGCAGTACTTC.

The V gene is TRBV21-1, the J gene TRBJ1-4. TRBV21-1 is tagged as a pseudogene. This CDR3 spans 16 amino acids. Written as DNA, the CDR3 is TGTGCCAGCAGCAAAGGGGGGGCGGGCTTCCCCGAAAAACTGTTTTTT. It translates to CASSKGGAGFPEKLFF.

The chain uses TRBV27 and TRBJ1-5; D call uncertain. The CDR3 sequence is 15 residues long. V lost 4 bases, J lost 4 bases, and 14 bases lay in between. CDR1 is MNHEY and CDR2 is SMNVEV in the germline V gene (reference sequence). CDR3: CASSSFGPENQPQHF. The CDR3 region has the DNA TGTGCCAGCAGTTCCTTCGGGCCGGAGAATCAGCCCCAGCATTTT.

This chain links TRBV6-6 with TRBJ2-1; D may correspond to TRBD1 or TRBD2 (5 bases each). Germline V CDR1 and CDR2: MNHNY, SVGAGI (reference sequence). The V end was cut by 0 bases, the J end by 2 bases, with 8 bases between. The CDR3 is made up of 15 amino acids. DNA for the CDR3: TGTGCCAGCAGTTACTCCGGGACCACCTACAATGAGCAGTTCTTC. This codes for CASSYSGTTYNEQFF.

The V and J genes are TRBV5-6 and TRBJ1-2; weak D call: TRBD1 (5 bases). Germline CDR1 is SGHDT and CDR2 is YYEEEE. Trimming removed 6 bases from V and 0 bases from J, with 12 bases in between. This CDR3 contains 14 residues. The CDR3 region is CASIGTPTNYGYTF. DNA of the CDR3: TGTGCCAGCATAGGGACGCCGACTAACTATGGCTACACCTTC.

V is TRBV13 and J is TRBJ2-5; D might be TRBD2 (6 bases). V gave up 5 bases and J gave up 4 bases, with 14 bases separating them. Germline CDR1 PRHDT, CDR2 FYEKMQ (reference sequence). This CDR3 region has 14 residues. The CDR3 sequence is CASSSRELGETQYF. In nucleotides, the CDR3 is TGTGCCAGCAGCAGTCGGGAGTTGGGAGAGACCCAGTACTTC.